Here is one T cell receptor beta chain with its context. Other DNA variants within this sample encode the same CDR3. Under the authors' procedure: Reference gene primer amplification yielded estimated nucleated cell counts. Repertoires were generated with immunoSEQ multiplex PCR, while TCRdb's copy carries only in-frame clones and drops some. The V and J calls and clone size are taken from that table; D and trimming were inferred from the DNA. This table has approximately 200,000 clones, 82% appearing once. The germline V gene has CDR1 SGHAT and CDR2 FQNNGV. The CDR3 is 15 residues long. V shed 6 bases and J 0 bases; nucleotides not matched to a gene: 5. The sample originates from a study of blood T cell repertoires in COVID-19. Study details: The analysed material was cDNA or gDNA that came from T cells, B-cell-depleted T cells, or PBMCs.

The specimen was peripheral blood. The chain is built from TRBV11-2 and TRBJ1-3, with 7 bases identical to TRBD1. The source is a human donor with acute or convalescent COVID-19. The donor label of this sample is uncertain. CDR3 nucleotides: TGTGCCAGCAGTTTGGACAGGAACTCTGGAAACACCATATATTTT. Translation gives CASSLDRNSGNTIYF.